This T cell receptor beta chain was documented in a study of blood T cell repertoires in COVID-19. Assay used: immunoSEQ multiplex PCR; TCRdb lists only in-frame clones, some missing. The table lists about 110,000 clones, roughly two thirds of them singletons. Germline V gene lookup returns CDR1 MDHEN and CDR2 SYDVKM. This CDR3 spans 15 amino acids. Between the trimmed V and J ends, which lost 3 bases and 4 bases, there was a span of 15 bases. The chain joins TRBV28 to TRBJ1-2; D gene unclear. The receptor comes from a man aged 80 or over with acute or convalescent COVID-19. Material for sequencing was peripheral blood. Here the CDR3 DNA reads TGTGCCAGCAGTTTTCAGAGGGCATTCAGCTATGGCTACACCTTC. This gives the protein CASSFQRAFSYGYTF.